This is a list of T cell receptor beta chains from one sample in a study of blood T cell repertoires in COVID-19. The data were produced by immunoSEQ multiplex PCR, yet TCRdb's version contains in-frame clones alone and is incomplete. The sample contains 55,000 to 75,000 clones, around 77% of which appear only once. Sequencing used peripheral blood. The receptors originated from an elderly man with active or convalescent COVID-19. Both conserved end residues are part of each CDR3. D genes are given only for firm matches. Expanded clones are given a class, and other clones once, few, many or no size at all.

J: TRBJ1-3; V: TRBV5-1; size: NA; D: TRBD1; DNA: TGCGCCAGCAGCTCACAGGGGCCGATTGCAGGAAACACCATATATTTT; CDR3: CASSSQGPIAGNTIYF
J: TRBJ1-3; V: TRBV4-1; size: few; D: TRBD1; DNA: TGCGCCAGCAGCCACGGCCGGGACAGGGTTACTGGAAACACCATATATTTT; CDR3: CASSHGRDRVTGNTIYF
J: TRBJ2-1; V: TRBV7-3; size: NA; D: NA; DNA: TGTGCCAGCAGCTTAACGGCCACGAGGGGACTAGGCGAACAGGGGCACGTCCCGGAAAAGTTCTTC; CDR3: CASSLTATRGLGEQGHVPEKFF
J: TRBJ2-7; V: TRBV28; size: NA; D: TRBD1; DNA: TGTGCCAGCAGCCAAATGGGGACAGGGAACTACGAGCAGTACTTC; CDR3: CASSQMGTGNYEQYF
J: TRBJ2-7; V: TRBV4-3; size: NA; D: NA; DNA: TGCGCCAGCAGCCAAGAACGGGGTGGTTACGAGCAGTACTTC; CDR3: CASSQERGGYEQYF
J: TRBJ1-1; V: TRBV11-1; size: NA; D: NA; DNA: TGTGCCAGCAGCTTGTGGGGAGGGAGCACTGAAGCTTTCTTT; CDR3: CASSLWGGSTEAFF
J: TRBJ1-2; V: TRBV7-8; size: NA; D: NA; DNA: TGTGCCAGCAGCTTAGCGCAACGGAGAACTAACTATGGCTACACCTTC; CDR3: CASSLAQRRTNYGYTF
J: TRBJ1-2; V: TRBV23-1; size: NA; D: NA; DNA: TGCGTCCCAGCGGGATATGGCTACACCTTC; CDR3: CVPAGYGYTF
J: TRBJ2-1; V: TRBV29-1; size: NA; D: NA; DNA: TGCAGCGTTGAAGTTCAGGGGATGGAACAGTTCTTC; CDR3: CSVEVQGMEQFF
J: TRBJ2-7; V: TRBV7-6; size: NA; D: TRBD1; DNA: TGTGCCAGCAGCCTGGGCGGGGGACAGGGTCTTTACGAGCAGTACTTC; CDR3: CASSLGGGQGLYEQYF
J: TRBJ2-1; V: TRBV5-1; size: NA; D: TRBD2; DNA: TGCGCCAGCAGCCGGGTAGCGGGGGGCCCCCATGAGCAGTTCTTC; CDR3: CASSRVAGGPHEQFF
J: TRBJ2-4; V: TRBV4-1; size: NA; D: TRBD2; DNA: TGCGCCAGCAGCCCACGATCGTCTAGCGGGGGTCGTGGGTTCCAGTACTTC; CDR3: CASSPRSSSGGRGFQYF
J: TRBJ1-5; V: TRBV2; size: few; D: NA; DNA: TGTGCCAGCAGGTTGACCGACCAAGGCGCAGGGCCCCAGCATTTT; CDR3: CASRLTDQGAGPQHF